What follows are 11 T cell receptor beta chains derived from one specimen sequenced in a study of blood T cells in healthy people across ages. Using a J-beta primer mix together with a sample-barcoded 5' primer, a second PCR was run for roughly 7 to 11 cycles. MiXCR, applied by TCRdb to the 5' RACE reads, yields one record per CDR3 protein. The sample gives about 970,000 distinct CDR3 sequences, about 51% of which show up once; 20% to 25% is in the top ten. The sample was blood. These receptors were obtained from a woman aged 55-69 years in good health.

This clonotype appeared a few times. The CDR3 loop is CASSHRLAGELAGELFF. DNA for the CDR3: TGCGCCAGCAGCCATCGACTAGCGGGAGAACTTGCCGGGGAGCTGTTTTTT. The chain uses TRBV4-1 and TRBJ2-2, with TRBD2 identical over 12 bases. This CDR3 comprises 17 residues. V lost 3 bases, J lost 6 bases, and 8 bases stayed unmatched. Germline assignment: CDR1 MGHRA and CDR2 YSYEKL.

This clonotype was seen just once. The chain links TRBV28 to TRBJ2-3; 8 nucleotides align to TRBD1. The CDR3 has 15 residues. Losses at the gene ends were 8 bases for V and 4 bases for J; bases not matched to a gene: 11. CDR1 MDHEN and CDR2 SYDVKM come from the germline V gene. The CDR3 loop is CASLTRAGGADTQYF. CDR3 nucleotides: TGTGCCAGCCTTACCCGTGCAGGGGGCGCAGATACGCAGTATTTT. The whole variable domain, remainder taken from reference TRBV28 and TRBJ2-3, is DVKVTQSSRYLVKRTGEKVFLECVQDMDHENMFWYRQDPGLGLRLIYFSYDVKMKEKGDIPEGYSVSREKKERFSLILESASTNQTSMYLCASLTRAGGADTQYFGPGTRLTVL.

The rearrangement links TRBV20-1 to TRBJ2-5, with a possible D match to TRBD1 (5 bases). Germline CDR1 and CDR2: DFQATT and SNEGSKA (reference sequence). The CDR3 has 14 amino acids. The V gene lost 3 bases and the J gene lost 2 bases, with 13 bases spanning the gap. DNA for the CDR3: TGCAGTGCTAGGGGCGACAGTAGTCAAGAGACCCAGTACTTC. Protein sequence: CSARGDSSQETQYF.

This chain links TRBV13 with TRBJ2-5; D possibly uses TRBD1 or TRBD2 (5 bases each). The DNA end lines up better with TRBJ2-7; the J call may be wrong. Germline lookup yields CDR1 PRHDT and CDR2 FYEKMQ (reference sequence). This CDR3 has 14 amino acids. CDR3 DNA sequence: TGTGCCAGCAGCACCTGGGACCTGAACTACGAGCAGTACTTC. Its protein is CASSTWDLNYEQYF.

The V gene is TRBV9, the J gene TRBJ2-3; no clear D. CDR1 is SGDLS and CDR2 is YYNGEE in the germline V gene. CDR3 length equals 17 residues. Trimming removed 5 bases from V and 0 bases from J, with 19 bases in between. CDR3 protein: CASSSLGGLTSTDTQYF. CDR3 DNA: TGTGCCAGCAGTTCTTTAGGTGGCCTGACTAGCACAGATACGCAGTATTTT.

This clonotype was observed a handful of times. The CDR3 is CSARTGTSGMNEQFF. The CDR3 DNA reads as TGCAGTGCTAGGACCGGGACTAGCGGGATGAATGAGCAGTTCTTC. This chain links TRBV20-1 with TRBJ2-1; 13 bases align to TRBD2. CDR3 length equals 15 residues. Germline CDR1 DFQATT, CDR2 SNEGSKA (reference sequence). Trimming at V came to 3 bases and at J to 7 bases, leaving 6 bases not matched to a gene.

The chain employs TRBV7-2 and TRBJ2-7, with a possible D match to TRBD2 (6 bases). Trimming removed 4 bases at V and 7 bases at J, with 23 bases between. CDR1 is SGHTA and CDR2 is FQGNSA in the germline V gene. This CDR3 has 16 residues. The CDR3 region has the DNA TGTGCCAGCAGCTCAAGGGGCGGGACCCCCTTGTGGGAGCAGTACTTC. It yields the protein CASSSRGGTPLWEQYF.

The V gene is TRBV3-1, the J gene TRBJ2-1; 11 bases agree with TRBD2. The germline CDR1 and CDR2 sequences are LGHDT and YNNKEL (reference sequence). Trimming at V came to 4 bases and at J to 1 base, leaving 3 bases not matched to a gene. The CDR3 is made up of 16 amino acids. The CDR3 sequence: CASSRLAGLSYNEQFF. The CDR3 region has the DNA TGTGCCAGCAGCCGACTAGCGGGGCTTTCCTACAATGAGCAGTTCTTC.

The chain has TRBV20-1 and TRBJ2-7; weak D call: TRBD1 (5 bases). Germline V lookup: CDR1 DFQATT, CDR2 SNEGSKA (reference sequence). The CDR3 has 12 residues. V lost 7 bases and J 5 bases, leaving 15 bases between the germline ends. The CDR3 reads CSEAGQGDEQYF. CDR3 DNA sequence: TGCAGTGAGGCAGGGCAAGGCGACGAGCAGTACTTC.

The rearrangement uses TRBV4-2 and TRBJ1-2; no firm D call. CDR3 length: 16 residues. Trimming left V 4 bases short and J 1 base short, with 16 bases between. Germline V gene lookup returns CDR1 LGHNA and CDR2 YNFKEQ. The CDR3 sequence: CASSPSGGRDNYGYTF. DNA of the CDR3: TGTGCCAGCAGCCCAAGTGGTGGGCGCGATAACTATGGCTACACCTTC.

V gene TRBV29-1 combines with J gene TRBJ2-5, with D possibly matching TRBD1 (6 bases). This CDR3 spans 12 amino acids. V gave up 7 bases and J gave up 5 bases, with 14 bases separating them. CDR1 is SQVTM and CDR2 is ANQGSEA in the germline V gene. The CDR3 DNA is TGCAGCGGTAGACAGGCGGCGGAGACCCAGTACTTC. It yields the protein CSGRQAAETQYF.